Below, one T cell receptor (beta chain) is given with its context. Antigen unknown. Reverse transcription of all isolated RNA meant that expressed TCRB transcripts were sequenced. Libraries were prepared by immunoSEQ multiplex PCR; TCRdb keeps only in-frame clonotypes and omits some of them. The table includes about 260,000 clones, more than 65% detected once. Trimming removed 6 bases from V and 1 base from J, with 15 bases in between. The CDR3 spans 14 residues. The V gene's germline CDR1 is SQVTM and CDR2 ANQGSEA. The entry originates in a study of beta chain features in type 1 diabetes. Broader study findings: cDNA-based reads could over-represent cells with high TCR expression. A greater similarity of naive, central memory and Treg TCRB repertoires was seen among patients than among healthy donors. Insertion counts at VDJ junctions were lower in type 1 diabetes patients, who also showed more deletions there.

The specimen sequenced was naive CD4+ T cells from blood. This clonotype was sampled from a man aged 25 to 40 in good health. J is TRBJ1-1 and V is TRBV29-1; TRBD1 might be the D (6 bases). The CDR3 reads CSVLQGRGNTEAFF. In DNA form, the CDR3 reads TGCAGCGTGTTACAGGGCCGGGGGAACACTGAAGCTTTCTTT.